One and the same sample provided the 25 T cell receptor beta chains below, sequenced in a study of T cell repertoires in cytomegalovirus infection. TCRdb reprocessed the reads with MiXCR, giving one entry per CDR3 protein. Among about 490,000 distinct CDR3 sequences listed, 11% were seen once. Sequences were obtained from PBMCs. All receptors derive from a human donor in good health (CMV status not recorded). Some clones in this sample may be carry-over from other donors' samples.

Many counts were recorded for this clonotype. The chain uses TRBV5-4 and TRBJ2-6, with D perhaps assigned TRBD1 or TRBD2 (5 bases each). CDR3 length equals 14 residues. The V end lost 4 bases, the J end lost 2 bases, and 7 bases lay between the germline ends. CDR1 is SGHNT and CDR2 is YYREEE in the germline V gene (reference sequence). CDR3 nucleotide sequence: TGTGCCAGCAGCGAGGGGACTGGGGCCAACGTCCTGACTTTC. This gives the protein CASSEGTGANVLTF. The variable domain in full, with the rest retrieved from reference TRBV5-4 and TRBJ2-6, is ETGVTQSPTHLIKTRGQQVTLRCSSQSGHNTVSWYQQALGQGPQFIFQYYREEENGRGNFPPRFSGLQFPNYSSELNVNALELDDSALYLCASSEGTGANVLTFGAGSRLTVL.

This clonotype was found many times. V and J are TRBV7-2 and TRBJ2-1, with D tentatively TRBD2 (7 bases). Germline lookup yields CDR1 SGHTA and CDR2 FQGNSA. The CDR3 loop spans 13 amino acids. In DNA form, the CDR3 reads TGTGCGTCTGCCGGGGGGCCCTACAATGAGCAGTTCTTC. This encodes CASAGGPYNEQFF.

This clonotype was recorded at least ten times. The rearrangement links TRBV11-2 to TRBJ2-5, with 9 bases identical to TRBD1. The germline V gene has CDR1 SGHAT and CDR2 FQNNGV. With 3 bases clipped from V and 5 bases from J, the junction kept 7 bases outside the gene matches. The CDR3 loop spans 15 amino acids. DNA of the CDR3: TGTGCCAGCAGCTTGGGGACAGGGATTCGGGAGACCCAGTACTTC. It is translated as CASSLGTGIRETQYF.

Notes on this clonotype: This may come from a read error, since a much larger clone is one base off. The V gene is TRBV6-5, the J gene TRBJ2-5, with D possibly TRBD2 on 5 matching bases. V was shortened by 7 bases and J by 4 bases, with 13 bases between the two germline ends. This CDR3 is built from 13 residues. The germline CDR1 and CDR2 sequences are MNHEY and SVGAGI. The CDR3 DNA sequence: TGTGCCAGCAAGGACGTGGCGGGAGAGACCCAGTACTTC. It translates to CASKDVAGETQYF.

This clonotype was detected ten times or more. J is TRBJ1-3 and V is TRBV12-3 or TRBV12-4; a possible D gene is TRBD1 (5 bases). V lost 6 bases and J lost 1, with 16 bases in between. This CDR3 has 16 residues. The CDR3 bases are TGTGCCAGCAGGGGGACTGCCTTTGGATCTGGAAACACCATATATTTT. This codes for CASRGTAFGSGNTIYF.

This clonotype was counted at least ten times. This chain joins TRBV29-1 and TRBJ1-2, with TRBD1 matching 10 bases. Per the germline V gene, CDR1 is SQVTM and CDR2 is ANQGSEA. J lost 8 bases, V lost 4 bases, and 10 bases had no gene match. The CDR3 has 14 amino acids. CDR3 protein: CSVAPGQGMDGYTF. The CDR3 DNA follows: TGCAGCGTTGCCCCGGGACAGGGGATGGACGGCTACACCTTC.

The DNA of the CDR3 is TGCGCCAGCAGCCAAGATGCTAGCGGGACCTACAATGAGCAGTTCTTC. Translating gives CASSQDASGTYNEQFF. The chain employs TRBV4-1 and TRBJ2-1; the match to TRBD2 covers 9 bases. The CDR3 has 16 amino acids. After removal of 0 bases from V and 2 bases from J, the junction contained 2 bases not matched to a gene. Germline loops: CDR1 MGHRA, CDR2 YSYEKL.

The chain uses TRBV7-3 and TRBJ1-1; D is uncertain. This CDR3 has 14 amino acids. In germline, CDR1 is SGHTA, CDR2 FQGTGA. The germline V and J ends were trimmed by 1 base and 1 base, with 7 bases remaining between them. In DNA, the CDR3 is TGTGCCAGCAGCTTAAACCCAGGGAACACTGAAGCTTTCTTT. This encodes CASSLNPGNTEAFF.

This clonotype was observed many times. The chain couples TRBV12-3 or TRBV12-4 to TRBJ2-4; 8 bases match TRBD1. The CDR3 has 15 residues. Trimming took 4 bases from V and 1 from J; bases not matched to a gene: 3. CDR3 nucleotide sequence: TGTGCCAGCAGTTCCCGGGACAGGGCCAAAAACATTCAGTACTTC. This gives the protein CASSSRDRAKNIQYF.

This clonotype was seen a few times. The V and J genes are TRBV6-5 and TRBJ2-7, with 7 positions matching TRBD1. Germline V gives CDR1 MNHEY, CDR2 SVGAGI. This CDR3 spans 15 amino acids. The ends lost 7 bases at V and 0 bases at J; junction bases unmatched: 9. CDR3 sequence reads: CASIRGQLLSYEQYF. DNA of the CDR3: TGTGCCAGCATCAGGGGACAGCTCCTCTCCTACGAGCAGTACTTC.

This clonotype was detected ten times or more. The chain is built from TRBV12-3 or TRBV12-4 and TRBJ1-5, with 10 bases lining up with TRBD1. Germline trimming cut 4 bases from V and 0 bases from J; bases unmatched to any gene: 9. This CDR3 spans 18 amino acids. For the CDR3, the DNA is TGTGCCAGCAGTTCCGGGACAGGGGCATACTATAGCAATCAGCCCCAGCATTTT. Translation gives CASSSGTGAYYSNQPQHF.

There are many counts of this clonotype. This chain links TRBV7-2 with TRBJ1-3, with 9 bases matching TRBD1. From germline, CDR1 is SGHTA and CDR2 FQGNSA. The CDR3 contains 15 residues. V gave up 3 bases and J gave up 4 bases; unmatched junction bases: 4. DNA for the CDR3: TGTGCCAGCAGCTTTAGGACAGGGGAAGGAAACACCATATATTTT. Translated: CASSFRTGEGNTIYF. The full variable domain, completed using reference TRBV7-2 and TRBJ1-3, is GAGVSQSPSNKVTEKGKDVELRCDPISGHTALYWYRQSLGQGLEFLIYFQGNSAPDKSGLPSDRFSAERTGGSVSTLTIQRTQQEDSAVYLCASSFRTGEGNTIYFGEGSWLTVV.

This clonotype was seen repeatedly, ten times or more. The rearrangement links TRBV30 to TRBJ2-3; 7 bases align to TRBD1. Looked up from germline, CDR1 is GTSNPN and CDR2 is SVGIG (reference sequence). The trim removed 2 bases at V and 4 bases at J, leaving 3 bases unmatched. There are 13 residues in the CDR3. In DNA form, the CDR3 reads TGTGCCTGGAGTTGGGACAGAGCAGATACGCAGTATTTT. Protein: CAWSWDRADTQYF.

This clonotype was seen at least ten times. The chain joins TRBV6-2 or TRBV6-3 to TRBJ2-2; D is undetermined. The CDR3 runs 14 residues. The germline CDR1 and CDR2 sequences are MNHEY and SVGEGT. Trimming took off 11 bases at V and 2 bases at J, with 15 bases between the two ends. The DNA for the CDR3 is TGTGCCGGGAAATCCAGGATTAACACCGGGGAGCTGTTTTTT. Its translation: CAGKSRINTGELFF.

This clonotype was recorded a few times. The rearrangement uses TRBV7-9 and TRBJ2-3, with D maybe TRBD2 (5 bases). The germline gives CDR1 SEHNR, CDR2 FQNEAQ (reference sequence). Trimming took 1 base from V and 7 from J, leaving 18 bases between them. The CDR3 is made up of 16 amino acids. The CDR3 protein is CASSLVSGYEGYTQYF. CDR3 DNA: TGTGCCAGCAGCTTAGTCTCGGGTTACGAGGGATATACGCAGTATTTT.

This clonotype has only a few counts. The chain couples TRBV18 to TRBJ2-7, with 11 bases matching TRBD2. Germline V gene lookup returns CDR1 KGHSH and CDR2 LQKENI. With 2 bases clipped from V and 4 bases from J, the junction kept 10 bases outside the gene matches. This CDR3 contains 17 residues. The CDR3 here is CASSPGLLAGVSYEQYF. CDR3 sequence (DNA): TGTGCCAGCTCACCAGGTTTACTAGCGGGAGTGTCATACGAGCAGTACTTC.

This clonotype appeared many times. CDR3 coding DNA: TGCGCCAGCAGCTTGGCCCCGGGGTACGGCTACACCTTC. This sequence encodes CASSLAPGYGYTF. The rearrangement joins TRBV5-1 to TRBJ1-2, with unresolved D. This CDR3 has 13 amino acids. CDR1 and CDR2 from the germline V gene are SGHRS and YFSETQ. Trimming shortened V by 0 bases and J by 8 bases, and 11 bases separated the two germline ends.

This clonotype was counted at least ten times. The rearrangement uses TRBV28 and TRBJ2-5; 8 positions agree with TRBD2. Germline trimming cut 4 bases from V and 4 bases from J; bases unmatched to any gene: 8. The CDR3 runs to 15 residues. The germline V gene encodes CDR1 MDHEN and CDR2 SYDVKM. The CDR3 bases are TGTGCCAGCAGTTCCCCAGCGGGAGCTGGAGAGACCCAGTACTTC. Its protein is CASSSPAGAGETQYF.

The rearrangement joins TRBV7-3 to TRBJ2-6; no clear D. The CDR3 length is 16 residues. Germline V gene data show CDR1 as SGHTA and CDR2 as FQGTGA. Trimming left V 5 bases short and J 4 bases short, with 15 bases between. The CDR3 nucleotides are TGTGCCAGCAGCCCTGCCGCGTTCTCAGGGGCCAACGTCCTGACTTTC. Translation gives CASSPAAFSGANVLTF.

This chain links TRBV20-1 with TRBJ2-7; 8 nucleotides agree with TRBD2. V was clipped by 6 bases and J by 2 bases; unmatched bases: 12. Germline V gives CDR1 DFQATT, CDR2 SNEGSKA (reference sequence). The CDR3 is made up of 15 amino acids. The CDR3 nucleotides are TGCAGTGCCCGGACTAGCAGGGTTCGTACCTACGAGCAGTACTTC. Translation gives CSARTSRVRTYEQYF.

This clonotype was detected only a few times. The chain recombines TRBV27 with TRBJ2-7, with 8 bases aligning to TRBD1. The germline CDR1 and CDR2 sequences are MNHEY and SMNVEV (reference sequence). The CDR3 has 15 residues. V lost 3 bases, J lost 3 bases, and 7 bases stayed unmatched. The CDR3 spells CASSFWDRTHYEQYF. The CDR3 bases are TGTGCCAGCAGTTTCTGGGACAGGACCCACTACGAGCAGTACTTC.

At least ten counts were recorded for this clonotype. The rearrangement joins TRBV7-9 to TRBJ1-6; TRBD1 aligns across 10 bases. Germline CDR1 and CDR2: SEHNR and FQNEAQ (reference sequence). The J segment lost 8 bases and the V segment lost 1 base, leaving 2 bases of the junction unmatched. The CDR3 spans 15 residues. As DNA, the CDR3 is TGTGCCAGCAGCTTAGTGGGGACAGGGGATTCACCCCTCCACTTT. It specifies CASSLVGTGDSPLHF.

The sample holds a few counts of this clonotype. The rearrangement joins TRBV20-1 to TRBJ2-1; weak D call: TRBD2 (6 bases). The CDR3 sequence is 13 residues long. Germline V gene sequence: CDR1 DFQATT, CDR2 SNEGSKA (reference sequence). Between the trimmed V and J ends, which lost 1 base and 9 bases, there was a span of 13 bases. CDR3 DNA: TGCAGTGCTAGAGGGAGGAGGGAGAGTGAGCAGTTCTTC. It yields the protein CSARGRRESEQFF.

At least ten counts were recorded for this clonotype. This chain links TRBV7-3 with TRBJ2-5; a weak D match, TRBD2 (5 bases). CDR3 length: 13 residues. Trimming pared 4 bases from V and 5 bases from J, leaving 11 bases between. Germline lookup yields CDR1 SGHTA and CDR2 FQGTGA. This chain's CDR3 is CASSSDYSETQYF. The CDR3 nucleotides read TGTGCCAGCAGCTCTGACTATAGCGAGACCCAGTACTTC.

There are many counts of this clonotype. This chain links TRBV13 with TRBJ2-3; D not certain. The CDR3 covers 14 residues. The V gene lost 4 bases and the J gene lost 2 bases, with 10 bases spanning the gap. From germline, CDR1 is PRHDT and CDR2 FYEKMQ (reference sequence). The CDR3 nucleotides read TGTGCCAGCAGCTCGGGCCCAAACACAGATACGCAGTATTTT. This gives the protein CASSSGPNTDTQYF. Based on the CDR3 plus reference TRBV13 and TRBJ2-3, the full variable domain is AAGVIQSPRHLIKEKRETATLKCYPIPRHDTVYWYQQGPGQDPQFLISFYEKMQSDKGSIPDRFSAQQFSDYHSELNMSSLELGDSALYFCASSSGPNTDTQYFGPGTRLTVL.